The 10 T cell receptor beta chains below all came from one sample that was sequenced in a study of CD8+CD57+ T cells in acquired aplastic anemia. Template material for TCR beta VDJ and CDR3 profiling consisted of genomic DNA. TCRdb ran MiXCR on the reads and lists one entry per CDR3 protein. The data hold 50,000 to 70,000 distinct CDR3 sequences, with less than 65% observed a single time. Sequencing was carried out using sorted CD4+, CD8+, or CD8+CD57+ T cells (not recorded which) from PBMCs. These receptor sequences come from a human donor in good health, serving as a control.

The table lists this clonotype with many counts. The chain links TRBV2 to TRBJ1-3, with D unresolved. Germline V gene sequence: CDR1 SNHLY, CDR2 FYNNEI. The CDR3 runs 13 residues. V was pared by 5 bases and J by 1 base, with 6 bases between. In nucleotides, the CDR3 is TGTGCCAGCAGTCCTTTTTCTGGAAACACCATATATTTT. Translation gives CASSPFSGNTIYF.

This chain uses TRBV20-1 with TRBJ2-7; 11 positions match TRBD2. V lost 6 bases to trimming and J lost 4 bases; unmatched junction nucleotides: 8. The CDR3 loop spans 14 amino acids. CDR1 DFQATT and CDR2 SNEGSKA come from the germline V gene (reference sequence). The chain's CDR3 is CSAGRLAGIYEQYF. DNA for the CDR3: TGCAGTGCCGGTAGACTAGCGGGGATTTACGAGCAGTACTTC.

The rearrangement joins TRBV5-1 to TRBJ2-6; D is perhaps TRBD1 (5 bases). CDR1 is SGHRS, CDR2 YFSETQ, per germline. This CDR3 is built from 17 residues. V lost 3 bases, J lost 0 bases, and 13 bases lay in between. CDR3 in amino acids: CASSWTPDSSGANVLTF. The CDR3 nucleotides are TGCGCCAGCAGCTGGACCCCCGACAGCTCTGGGGCCAACGTCCTGACTTTC.

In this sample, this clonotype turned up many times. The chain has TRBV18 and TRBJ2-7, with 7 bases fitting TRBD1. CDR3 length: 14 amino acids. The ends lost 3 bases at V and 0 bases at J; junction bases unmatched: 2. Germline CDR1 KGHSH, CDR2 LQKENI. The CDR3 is CASSPTGASYEQYF. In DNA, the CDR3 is TGTGCCAGCTCACCCACAGGGGCCTCCTACGAGCAGTACTTC.

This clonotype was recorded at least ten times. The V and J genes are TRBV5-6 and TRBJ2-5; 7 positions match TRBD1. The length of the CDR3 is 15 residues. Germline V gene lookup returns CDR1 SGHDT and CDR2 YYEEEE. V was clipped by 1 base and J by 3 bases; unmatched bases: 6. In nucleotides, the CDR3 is TGTGCCAGCAGCTTGCTAGGGGGCCCCAAAGAGACCCAGTACTTC. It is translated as CASSLLGGPKETQYF. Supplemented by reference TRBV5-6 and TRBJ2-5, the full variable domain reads DAGVTQSPTHLIKTRGQQVTLRCSPKSGHDTVSWYQQALGQGPQFIFQYYEEEERQRGNFPDRFSGHQFPNYSSELNVNALLLGDSALYLCASSLLGGPKETQYFGPGTRLLVL.

The CDR3 nucleotides are TGTGCCAGCAGCCGAGACAGGGCCGGGGGAAACACCATATATTTT. Translating it yields CASSRDRAGGNTIYF. The chain carries TRBV11-1 and TRBJ1-3, with 7 bases lining up with TRBD1. V dropped 5 bases and J dropped 4; count of bases not matched to a gene: 8. Germline CDR1 and CDR2: SGHAT and FQDESV (reference sequence). The length of the CDR3 is 15 residues.

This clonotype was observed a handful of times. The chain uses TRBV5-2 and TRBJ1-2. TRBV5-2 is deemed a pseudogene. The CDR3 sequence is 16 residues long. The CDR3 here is CASNPIATTANYGYTF. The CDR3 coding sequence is TGTGCCAGCAATCCTATCGCCACTACAGCTAACTATGGCTACACCTTC.

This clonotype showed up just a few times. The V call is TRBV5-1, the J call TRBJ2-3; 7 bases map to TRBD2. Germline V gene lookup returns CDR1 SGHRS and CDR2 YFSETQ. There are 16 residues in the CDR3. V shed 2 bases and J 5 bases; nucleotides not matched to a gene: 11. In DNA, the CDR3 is TGCGCCAGCAGCTTTAGCGGGCCCTCGGCGGGAGATACGCAGTATTTT. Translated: CASSFSGPSAGDTQYF.

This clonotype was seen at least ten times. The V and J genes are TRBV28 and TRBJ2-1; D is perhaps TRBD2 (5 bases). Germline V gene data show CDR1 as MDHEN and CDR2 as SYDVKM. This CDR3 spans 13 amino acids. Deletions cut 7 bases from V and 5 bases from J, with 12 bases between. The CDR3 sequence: CASTKQRNNEQFF. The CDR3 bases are TGTGCCAGCACTAAGCAGCGGAACAATGAGCAGTTCTTC.

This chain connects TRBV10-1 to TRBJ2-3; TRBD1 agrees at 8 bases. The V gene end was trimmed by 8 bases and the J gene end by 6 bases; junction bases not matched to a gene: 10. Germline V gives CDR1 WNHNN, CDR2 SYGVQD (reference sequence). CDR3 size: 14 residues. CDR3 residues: CASGRDRSLDTQYF. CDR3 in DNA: TGCGCCAGCGGCCGGGACAGGAGCTTGGATACGCAGTATTTT.